This T cell receptor beta chain was profiled in a study of T cells in tumors after PD-1 blockade. Study background: Blood samples averaged about 110,000 templates (range 24,679-257,772) and over 35,000 unique clonotypes. The study's findings and limits: Blood contained 35% to 50% of the tumor's TCR clonotypes.

Clones were read by immunoSEQ multiplex PCR, and TCRdb kept only the in-frame ones, dropping some. The sample contains more than 40,000 clones, roughly 84% of which appear only once. Genomic DNA template from tumor biopsies or peripheral blood, roughly 616 ng to 6,004 ng input. As for this clone: Its antigen remains unidentified.

Germline CDR1 and CDR2: MDHEN and SYDVKM. This CDR3 has 13 amino acids. V lost 3 bases and J lost 5, with 10 bases in between. This chain connects TRBV28 to TRBJ2-5; unclear D gene. Source: PBMCs, taken before anti-PD-1 therapy. This clonotype was sampled from a human donor with advanced basal cell or squamous cell carcinoma (not recorded which). DNA for the CDR3: TGTGCCAGCAGTTTCCCCAGTACGGAGACCCAGTACTTC. Amino acid sequence: CASSFPSTETQYF.